This TCR beta chain was found in a study of cytomegalovirus exposure and HLA in healthy donors. Study-level information: The use of the same platform for the roughly 110 validation repertoires and the 550 to 850 first-cohort repertoires was reported by a later analysis.

This table comes from immunoSEQ multiplex PCR, and its TCRdb copy is limited to in-frame clones, with some not included. The sample includes under 150,000 clones, 85% to 90% seen only once; the top ten take 8.7%. Findings and limits, study-wide: The authors confirmed in vitro that three CMV-associated chains were specific for CMV antigens. Accounts indicate the classifier identified cytomegalovirus status with strong specificity and sensitivity.

As regards this clone: Its cognate antigen is unknown.

This receptor was obtained from a man aged 18 to 29 in good health and CMV-seropositive. The sample was PBMCs.

This CDR3 is CASSHPILTSGGAKETQYF. The CDR3 DNA follows: TGTGCCAGCAGCCATCCTATCCTGACTAGCGGGGGGGCCAAAGAGACCCAGTACTTC. The chain carries TRBV4-2 and TRBJ2-5, with 14 bases that match TRBD2. Trimming at V came to 3 bases and at J to 3 bases, leaving 12 bases not matched to a gene. The V gene's germline CDR1 is LGHNA and CDR2 YNFKEQ. The CDR3 totals 19 residues.